These 13 T cell receptor beta chains came from one sample sequenced in a study of control samples from healthy donors and cancer patients. The assay was immunoSEQ multiplex PCR, and TCRdb's table has in-frame clones only and misses some. The sample contains approximately 110,000 clones, 90% of which appear only once. The source material was blood. These receptors were obtained from a human donor in good health. The donor label of this sample is uncertain.

This chain connects TRBV7-2 to TRBJ2-2; no clear D. Germline values: CDR1 SGHTA, CDR2 FQGNSA. This CDR3 contains 14 residues. V lost 6 bases to trimming and J lost 5 bases, with 13 bases between them. The CDR3 DNA reads TGTGCCAGCAGTTTTACCCTAAGGACCGGGGAGCTGTTTTTT. Encoded protein: CASSFTLRTGELFF.

V gene TRBV3-1 (or the pseudogene TRBV3-2) combines with J gene TRBJ2-3; D gene uncertain. This CDR3 contains 13 residues. Between the trimmed V and J ends, which lost 4 bases and 5 bases, there was a span of 10 bases. CDR1 is LGHDT, CDR2 YNNKEL, per germline (reference sequence). CDR3 nucleotide sequence: TGTGCCAGCAGCCCGCGAGGCGTAGATACGCAGTATTTT. Its translation: CASSPRGVDTQYF.

The chain links TRBV27 to TRBJ1-2; possible D gene TRBD1, 6 bases. The CDR3 is made up of 15 amino acids. From germline, CDR1 is MNHEY and CDR2 SMNVEV (reference sequence). Trimming stripped 6 bases from V and 3 bases from J, with 17 bases between. The CDR3: CASSPLRGSDYGYTF. The CDR3 DNA is TGTGCCAGCAGCCCATTAAGGGGGAGTGACTATGGCTACACCTTC.

In nucleotides, the CDR3 is TGTGCCAGCAGCTTAGGCAGGGCGGATAACTATGGCTACACCTTC. This gives the protein CASSLGRADNYGYTF. The rearrangement uses TRBV11-2 and TRBJ1-2; tentatively, D is TRBD1 (5 bases). V was shortened by 1 base and J by 1 base, with 10 bases between the two germline ends. The CDR3 loop spans 15 amino acids. Germline V gives CDR1 SGHAT, CDR2 FQNNGV.

This clone has only a few counts. This chain links TRBV5-6 with TRBJ1-1; D unresolved. Trimming shortened V by 3 bases and J by 1 base, and 1 base separated the two germline ends. Germline CDR1 reads SGHDT; CDR2 reads YYEEEE. The CDR3 consists of 11 residues. CDR3 nucleotides: TGTGCCAGCAGCTGGAACACTGAAGCTTTCTTT. Translation: CASSWNTEAFF.

There are a few counts of this clone. The rearrangement uses TRBV9 and TRBJ1-1; no definite D call. This CDR3 has 16 residues. Germline CDR1 reads SGDLS; CDR2 reads YYNGEE. V shed 0 bases and J shed 1 base, with 13 bases lying between them. CDR3 amino acids: CASSVAPLATNTEAFF. The DNA for the CDR3 is TGTGCCAGCAGCGTAGCCCCCTTAGCAACGAACACTGAAGCTTTCTTT.

The V and J genes are TRBV4-3 and TRBJ2-3, with D hard to call. CDR1 LGHNA and CDR2 YSLEER come from the germline V gene. Trimming stripped 0 bases from V and 6 bases from J, with 7 bases between. There are 13 residues in the CDR3. CDR3 in amino acids: CASSQERWDTQYF. CDR3 DNA: TGCGCCAGCAGCCAAGAGAGGTGGGATACGCAGTATTTT.

V is TRBV6-5 and J is TRBJ2-1, with unresolved D. V lost 0 bases, J lost 8 bases, and 11 bases lay in between. The germline V gene has CDR1 MNHEY and CDR2 SVGAGI. This CDR3 comprises 14 residues. CDR3 sequence: CASSYSSSPHEQFF. CDR3 nucleotides: TGTGCCAGCAGTTACTCGAGCTCCCCCCATGAGCAGTTCTTC.

V usage is TRBV7-3 and J usage is TRBJ2-5; D could derive from TRBD1 or TRBD2 (5 bases each). CDR1 and CDR2 from the germline V gene are SGHTA and FQGTGA. This CDR3 comprises 13 residues. The V gene lost 2 bases and the J gene lost 2 bases, with 6 bases spanning the gap. The CDR3 DNA sequence: TGTGCCAGCAGCTTAGGGGGACAAGAGACCCAGTACTTC. This codes for CASSLGGQETQYF.

The chain joins TRBV24-1 to TRBJ2-1; D might be TRBD1 (6 bases). The CDR3 is 14 residues long. Germline values: CDR1 KGHDR, CDR2 SFDVKD. V lost 5 bases and J 1 base, leaving 8 bases between the germline ends. Here the CDR3 DNA reads TGTGCCACCAGTGCCGACAGGTCCTACAATGAGCAGTTCTTC. The encoded protein is CATSADRSYNEQFF.

This sequence joins TRBV5-1 and TRBJ2-3; D ambiguous. CDR3 length equals 11 residues. Looked up from germline, CDR1 is SGHRS and CDR2 is YFSETQ. V lost 5 bases and J lost 5, with 6 bases in between. This chain's CDR3 is CASSFLDTQYF. The CDR3 DNA sequence: TGCGCCAGCAGTTTCCTAGATACGCAGTATTTT.

This clone has a single count. The chain joins TRBV19 to TRBJ2-6; possibly TRBD1 or TRBD2 for D (5 bases each). Per the germline V gene, CDR1 is LNHDA and CDR2 is SQIVND (reference sequence). The V end was cut by 0 bases, the J end by 2 bases, with 5 bases between. This CDR3 is 15 amino acids long. CDR3 sequence: CASSIEGPGANVLTF. DNA of the CDR3: TGTGCCAGTAGTATAGAGGGACCTGGGGCCAACGTCCTGACTTTC.

A remark on this clone: The same CDR3 arises from other DNA sequences in this sample as well. The chain couples TRBV14 to TRBJ1-1, with no clear D. This CDR3 contains 13 residues. CDR1 is SGHDN and CDR2 is FVKESK in the germline V gene. The ends were cut back, 1 base at V and 0 bases at J, with 3 bases in the middle. The CDR3 DNA reads TGTGCCAGCAGCCAAGGTGTGAACACTGAAGCTTTCTTT. Amino acids: CASSQGVNTEAFF.